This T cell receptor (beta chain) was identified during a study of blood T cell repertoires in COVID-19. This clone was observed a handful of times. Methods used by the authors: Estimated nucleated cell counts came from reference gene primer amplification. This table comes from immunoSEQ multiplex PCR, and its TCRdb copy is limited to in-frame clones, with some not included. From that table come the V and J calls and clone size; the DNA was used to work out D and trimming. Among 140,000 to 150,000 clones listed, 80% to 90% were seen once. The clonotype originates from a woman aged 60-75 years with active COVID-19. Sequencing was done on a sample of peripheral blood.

The CDR3 DNA sequence: TGTGCCAGCAGCTCCGGTACAGGGGCCAACGAGCAGTACTTC. It encodes CASSSGTGANEQYF. V gene TRBV7-3 combines with J gene TRBJ2-7; 7 nucleotides line up with TRBD1. Germline V lookup: CDR1 SGHTA, CDR2 FQGTGA. V trimming: 4 bases; J trimming: 5 bases; junction bases outside the gene matches: 8. The CDR3 is 14 residues long.